The next 22 T cell receptor beta chains were all read from a single sample in a study of PD-1 blockade in classical Hodgkin lymphoma. Generated by immunoSEQ multiplex PCR, the TCRdb table keeps only in-frame clones and is missing some. In the table there are about 110,000 clones, about 88% of which are singletons. With no exception, relapse followed autologous stem cell transplantation in all patients, and brentuximab vedotin exposure varied. The sample here was peripheral blood mononuclear cells (PBMCs), taken before the second cycle of nivolumab. The receptors here all came from a human donor with classical Hodgkin lymphoma.

The chain uses TRBV7-9 and TRBJ1-1; no clear D. Germline V CDR1 and CDR2: SEHNR, FQNEAQ (reference sequence). V lost 2 bases and J 7 bases, leaving 20 bases between the germline ends. The CDR3 covers 16 residues. CDR3 sequence reads: CASSLPIQGREGEAFF. The CDR3 DNA follows: TGTGCCAGCAGCTTACCAATACAAGGGAGGGAGGGTGAAGCTTTCTTT.

The chain employs TRBV7-6 and TRBJ2-5; 9 bases match TRBD1. The CDR3 runs to 21 residues. Germline assignment: CDR1 SGHVS and CDR2 FNYEAQ. Germline trimming cut 1 base from V and 5 bases from J; bases unmatched to any gene: 23. CDR3 nucleotide sequence: TGTGCCAGCAGCTTAGGCCTTTCCCAGCGGGACAGGGTCGAGGGCCCCGAGACCCAGTACTTC. It codes for CASSLGLSQRDRVEGPETQYF.

The V gene is TRBV11-3, the J gene TRBJ2-1; 11 nucleotides align to TRBD2. The CDR3 has 15 amino acids. The V and J ends lost 5 bases and 4 bases, in that order; junction bases with no gene match: 4. The V gene's germline CDR1 is SGHNT and CDR2 YENEEA. The DNA of the CDR3 is TGTGCCAGCAGCCAGACTAGCGGGAAGTACAATGAGCAGTTCTTC. Encoded protein: CASSQTSGKYNEQFF.

V usage is TRBV11-3 and J usage is TRBJ1-1; a possible D gene is TRBD1 (5 bases). The germline CDR1 and CDR2 sequences are SGHNT and YENEEA. The CDR3 is 14 residues long. The V end lost 4 bases, the J end lost 1 base, and 10 bases lay between the germline ends. The CDR3 is CASSYSGENTEAFF. As DNA, the CDR3 is TGTGCCAGCAGCTATTCGGGGGAGAACACTGAAGCTTTCTTT.

This sequence joins TRBV5-6 and TRBJ2-1; 7 bases align to TRBD2. CDR3 size: 15 residues. V gave up 3 bases and J gave up 1 base; unmatched junction bases: 4. Germline CDR1 SGHDT, CDR2 YYEEEE. The CDR3 region has the DNA TGTGCCAGCAGCTCGACTAGCCGTTCCTACAATGAGCAGTTCTTC. Protein sequence: CASSSTSRSYNEQFF.

The chain uses TRBV10-1 and TRBJ2-1; D may match TRBD1 or TRBD2 (5 bases each). The V end was cut by 5 bases, the J end by 5 bases, with 16 bases between. The CDR3 runs 15 residues. Per germline, CDR1 WNHNN and CDR2 SYGVQD (reference sequence). CDR3 sequence reads: CASSNNLGTNNEQFF. The CDR3 bases are TGCGCCAGCAGTAATAATTTGGGGACGAACAATGAGCAGTTCTTC.

The chain employs TRBV7-2 and TRBJ2-7, with D unresolved. V shed 2 bases and J shed 4 bases, with 6 bases lying between them. Germline CDR1 SGHTA, CDR2 FQGNSA. The CDR3 extends over 12 amino acids. CDR3 nucleotide sequence: TGTGCCAGCAGCTTAAATCGTTACGAGCAGTACTTC. This gives the protein CASSLNRYEQYF.

The chain has TRBV4-3 and TRBJ2-1; 8 bases are shared with TRBD1. The V segment lost 0 bases and the J segment 9 bases; nucleotides outside the gene matches: 7. The CDR3 is 15 amino acids. From germline, CDR1 is LGHNA and CDR2 YSLEER. In DNA, the CDR3 is TGCGCCAGCAGCCAAGATCCGCGACAGGGGATTGAGCAGTTCTTC. Its translation is CASSQDPRQGIEQFF.

CDR3 sequence: CSGGHGETQYF. CDR3 sequence (DNA): TGCAGTGGGGGGCACGGGGAGACCCAGTACTTC. The J gene is TRBJ2-5, the V gene TRBV20-1; maybe TRBD1 (6 bases). Deletions cut 7 bases from V and 5 bases from J, with 11 bases between. The CDR3 is 11 amino acids. CDR1 is DFQATT, CDR2 SNEGSKA, per germline (reference sequence).

The chain is built from TRBV6-5 and TRBJ2-3; D is undetermined. Germline V gives CDR1 MNHEY, CDR2 SVGAGI. Trimming pared 5 bases from V and 6 bases from J, leaving 6 bases between. The CDR3 runs 11 residues. CDR3 in amino acids: CASSARDTQYF. The DNA of the CDR3 is TGTGCCAGCAGTGCGCGGGATACGCAGTATTTT.

The genes are TRBV30 and TRBJ1-1, with TRBD1 identical over 7 bases. V trimming: 5 bases; J trimming: 0 bases; junction bases outside the gene matches: 9. The CDR3 spans 15 residues. Germline lookup yields CDR1 GTSNPN and CDR2 SVGIG (reference sequence). For the CDR3, the DNA is TGTGCCTGGGGGACAGCCGATACCATGAACACTGAAGCTTTCTTT. Protein: CAWGTADTMNTEAFF.

The rearrangement links TRBV4-1 to TRBJ2-7; 9 nucleotides align to TRBD1. V lost 1 base and J lost 3; bases outside the gene matches: 7. The CDR3 totals 16 residues. Germline V lookup: CDR1 MGHRA, CDR2 YSYEKL. The CDR3 loop reads CASSQALGTGNYEQYF. DNA for the CDR3: TGCGCCAGCAGCCAAGCCCTTGGGACAGGGAACTACGAGCAGTACTTC.

The CDR3 is CASIDSGGTDTQYF. CDR3 bases: TGTGCCAGTATTGATTCGGGTGGGACAGATACGCAGTATTTT. The V gene is TRBV19, the J gene TRBJ2-3; D call uncertain. The length of the CDR3 is 14 residues. The V gene lost 7 bases and the J gene lost 3 bases, with 14 bases spanning the gap. Germline V CDR1 and CDR2: LNHDA, SQIVND (reference sequence).

The chain is built from TRBV30 and TRBJ1-2; D is unclear. Trimming took off 6 bases at V and 7 bases at J, with 9 bases between the two ends. Germline V CDR1 and CDR2: GTSNPN, SVGIG (reference sequence). The CDR3 has 10 residues. The CDR3 reads CACETPGYTF. CDR3 coding DNA: TGTGCCTGCGAGACTCCTGGCTACACCTTC.

The chain recombines TRBV14 with TRBJ2-2; D is perhaps TRBD2 (5 bases). There are 14 residues in the CDR3. V was shortened by 3 bases and J by 6 bases, with 11 bases between the two germline ends. Germline V gene data show CDR1 as SGHDN and CDR2 as FVKESK. This CDR3 reads CASSHRGRAGELFF. CDR3 DNA sequence: TGTGCCAGCAGCCACCGAGGGAGAGCCGGGGAGCTGTTTTTT.

The chain joins TRBV7-2 to TRBJ2-7, with 8 bases identical to TRBD2. After removal of 1 base from V and 3 bases from J, the junction contained 11 bases not matched to a gene. Germline CDR1 and CDR2: SGHTA and FQGNSA. This CDR3 spans 17 amino acids. The CDR3 DNA reads TGTGCCAGCAGCTTAGTCGGGAGGGGACATATTAGCTACGAGCAGTACTTC. It specifies CASSLVGRGHISYEQYF.

This chain joins TRBV4-1 and TRBJ2-7; D gene ambiguous. The ends were cut back, 4 bases at V and 3 bases at J, with 13 bases in the middle. The V gene's germline CDR1 is MGHRA and CDR2 YSYEKL. The CDR3 is made up of 14 amino acids. CDR3 sequence (DNA): TGCGCCAGCAGCCCCGAAGCAAATCTCTACGAGCAGTACTTC. Protein sequence: CASSPEANLYEQYF.

The CDR3 bases are TGTGCCAGCTCACCATTAGGGGGCGCGAGCACTGAAGCTTTCTTT. Its protein product is CASSPLGGASTEAFF. V usage is TRBV18 and J usage is TRBJ1-1; TRBD1 aligns across 7 bases. The CDR3 totals 15 residues. Trimming removed 2 bases from V and 4 bases from J; junction bases left unmatched: 7. Germline-derived CDR1 and CDR2 are KGHSH and LQKENI.

This rearrangement joins TRBV27 to TRBJ1-5; a weak D match, TRBD1 (6 bases). This CDR3 has 16 amino acids. Germline CDR1 and CDR2: MNHEY and SMNVEV (reference sequence). V was pared by 2 bases and J by 0 bases, with 11 bases between. This CDR3 reads CASSLRSGVSNQPQHF. As DNA, the CDR3 is TGTGCCAGCAGTTTAAGGTCAGGGGTTAGCAATCAGCCCCAGCATTTT.

V usage is TRBV18 and J usage is TRBJ1-5; D not certain. The germline gives CDR1 KGHSH, CDR2 LQKENI. V was cut by 3 bases and J by 10 bases, with 13 bases left in between. The CDR3 has 13 residues. CDR3 in DNA: TGTGCCAGCTCACCGGGCAGTATTATCCCCCAGCATTTT. Translating it yields CASSPGSIIPQHF.

The CDR3 spells CASSSAGTSYEQYF. CDR3 nucleotide sequence: TGTGCCAGCAGTTCGGCCGGGACTAGCTACGAGCAGTACTTC. This sequence joins TRBV27 and TRBJ2-7; TRBD2 agrees at 8 bases. J gave up 3 bases and V 4 bases, and 5 bases lay outside the gene matches. There are 14 residues in the CDR3. Germline loops: CDR1 MNHEY, CDR2 SMNVEV (reference sequence).

In this sample, this clone turned up once. The chain joins TRBV14 to TRBJ2-7, with D unresolved. The CDR3 runs to 13 residues. The V and J ends lost 4 bases and 2 bases respectively, with 9 bases between them. Germline CDR1 and CDR2: SGHDN and FVKESK. This CDR3 is CASSLDGPYEQYF. The CDR3 nucleotides are TGTGCCAGCAGCCTGGACGGGCCCTACGAGCAGTACTTC.